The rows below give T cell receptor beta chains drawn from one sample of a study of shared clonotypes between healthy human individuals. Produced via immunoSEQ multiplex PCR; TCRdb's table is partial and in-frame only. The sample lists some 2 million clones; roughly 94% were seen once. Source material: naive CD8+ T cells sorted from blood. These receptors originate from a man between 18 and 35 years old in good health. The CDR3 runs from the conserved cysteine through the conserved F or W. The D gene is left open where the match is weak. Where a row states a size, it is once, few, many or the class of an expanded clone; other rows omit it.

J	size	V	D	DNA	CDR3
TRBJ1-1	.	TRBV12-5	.	TGTGCTAGTGACTTCGATGTGAACACTGAAGCTTTCTTT	CASDFDVNTEAFF
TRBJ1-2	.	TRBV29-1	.	TGCAGCGTTTTGGCCCCAGGCTACACCTTC	CSVLAPGYTF
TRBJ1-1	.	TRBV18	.	TGTGCCAGCTCACGAGGGCATATGGACAGAGCCTTGAACACTGAAGCTTTCTTT	CASSRGHMDRALNTEAFF
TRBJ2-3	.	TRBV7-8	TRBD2	TGTGCCAGCAGCTTAGTTCCTATATCGGGTTTCGGGCGGGAGGGAACAGATACGCAGTATTTT	CASSLVPISGFGREGTDTQYF
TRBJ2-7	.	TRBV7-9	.	TGTGCCAGCAGCTTCGGTGAGGCCTACGAGCAGTACTTC	CASSFGEAYEQYF
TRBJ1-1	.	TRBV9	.	TGTGCCAGCAGCGTAGCAGGGAACGAGGACACTGAAGCTTTCTTT	CASSVAGNEDTEAFF
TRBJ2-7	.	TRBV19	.	TGTGCCAGTAGTATCGGGGTAGCCTACGAGCAGTACTTC	CASSIGVAYEQYF
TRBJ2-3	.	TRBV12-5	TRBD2	TGTGCTAGTGGTTCCATCCCCGGGACTAGTGATACGCAGTATTTT	CASGSIPGTSDTQYF
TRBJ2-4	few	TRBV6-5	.	TGTGCCAGCAGTTACTTGTCTGGGGCTACCAAAAACATTCAGTACTTC	CASSYLSGATKNIQYF
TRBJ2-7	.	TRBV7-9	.	TGTGCCAGCAGCCTTGACAGTTCCTACGAGCAGTACTTC	CASSLDSSYEQYF
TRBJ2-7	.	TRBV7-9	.	TGTGCCAGCAGCTTAGGAGCCTTAACTAGAGAAGAGCAGTACTTC	CASSLGALTREEQYF
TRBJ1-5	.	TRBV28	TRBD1	TGTGCCAGCAGTTCGACAGGGGGCAAGAGTCAGCCCCAGCATTTT	CASSSTGGKSQPQHF
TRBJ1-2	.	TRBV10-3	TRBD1	TGTGCCATCAGTGAGTCGGACAGGGATTACGGCTACACCTTC	CAISESDRDYGYTF
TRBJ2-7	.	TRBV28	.	TGTGCCAGCAGTCCCACAGGGATCTCCTACGAGCAGTACTTC	CASSPTGISYEQYF
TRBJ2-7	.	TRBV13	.	TGTGCCAGCAGCTTAGGCCTCAACAGAGGGGAGCAGTACTTC	CASSLGLNRGEQYF
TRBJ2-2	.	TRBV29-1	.	TGCGGCGGGCGGTCCGGCAACACCGGGGAGCTGTTTTTT	CGGRSGNTGELFF
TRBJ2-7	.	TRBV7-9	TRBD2	TGTGCCAGCAGCTTACCCCTAGCGGGAGGTTACGAGCAGTACTTC	CASSLPLAGGYEQYF
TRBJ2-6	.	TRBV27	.	TGTGCCAGCAGTCCCACCCTCGGGGGAGCTGGGGCCAACGTCCTGACTTTC	CASSPTLGGAGANVLTF
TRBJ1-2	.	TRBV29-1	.	TGCAGCGTTGAAGGGGACCCAACAGCTAACTATGGCTACACCTTC	CSVEGDPTANYGYTF
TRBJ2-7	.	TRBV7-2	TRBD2	TGTGCCAGCAGCCCAGGGACTAGCGGTTACGAGCAGTACTTC	CASSPGTSGYEQYF
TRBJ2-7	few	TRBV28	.	TGTGCCAGCAGTTTCATGTACGAGCAGTACTTC	CASSFMYEQYF
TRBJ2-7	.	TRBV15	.	TGTGCCACCAGCAAACCCTCCGGTGACTACGAGCAGTACTTC	CATSKPSGDYEQYF
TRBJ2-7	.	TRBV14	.	TGTGCCAGCAGCCAAGGGGCCGGGACTTTCTACGAGCAGTACTTC	CASSQGAGTFYEQYF
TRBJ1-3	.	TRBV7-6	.	TGTGCCAGCAGCTTAGGGCAGGGGATAAACACCATATATTTT	CASSLGQGINTIYF
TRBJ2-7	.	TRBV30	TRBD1	TGTGCCTGGGGGGACAGGGGAATCTACGAGCAGTACTTC	CAWGDRGIYEQYF
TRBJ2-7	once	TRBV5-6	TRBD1	TGTGCCAGCAGCTTGGGGACAGGGGCCTACGAGCAGTACTTC	CASSLGTGAYEQYF
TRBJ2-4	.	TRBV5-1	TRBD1	TGCGCCAGCAGCTTGTGGACAGGGGACATTCAGTACTTC	CASSLWTGDIQYF
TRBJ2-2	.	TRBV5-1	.	TGCGCCAGCAGCTCCTCTCCGCCCCATGCAACCGGGGAGCTGTTTTTT	CASSSSPPHATGELFF
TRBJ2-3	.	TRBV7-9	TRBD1	TGTGCCAGCAGCCAAATGACAGGGGGGTACACAGATACGCAGTATTTT	CASSQMTGGYTDTQYF
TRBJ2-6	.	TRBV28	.	TGTGCCAGCAGTTTCGGTCCCTCGACCGAGAGGTGGGCCAACGTCCTGACTTTC	CASSFGPSTERWANVLTF
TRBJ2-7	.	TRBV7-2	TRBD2	TGTGCCAGCAGTCGAACATCGGCTTGGGCAGAGGGAGGGCCCGAGCAGTACTTC	CASSRTSAWAEGGPEQYF
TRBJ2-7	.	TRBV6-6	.	TGTGCCAGCAGTTATCGTGACCCCTACGAGCAGTACTTC	CASSYRDPYEQYF
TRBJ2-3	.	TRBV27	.	TGTGCCAGCAGTTTAAGTTCAGATACGCAGTATTTT	CASSLSSDTQYF